Each of the 9 T cell receptor beta chains below was sequenced from the same sample in a study of blood T cell repertoires in COVID-19. Libraries were prepared by immunoSEQ multiplex PCR; TCRdb keeps only in-frame clonotypes and omits some of them. The data contain more than 95,000 clones, approximately 74% of them seen just once; the ten biggest clones take up roughly 5.5%. Sequences were obtained from peripheral blood. Every receptor here comes from a man between 60 and 70 years old with acute or convalescent COVID-19.

This clone was counted a few times. The chain is built from TRBV6-5 and TRBJ2-1; the match to TRBD1 covers 9 bases. The CDR3 runs to 12 residues. The V and J ends lost 11 bases and 3 bases, in that order; junction bases with no gene match: 2. The germline V gene encodes CDR1 MNHEY and CDR2 SVGAGI. DNA of the CDR3: TGTGCCGGGGGACAGGGCTACAATGAGCAGTTCTTC. It translates to CAGGQGYNEQFF.

The CDR3 here is CASSEYQRPLEQYF. CDR3 sequence (DNA): TGTGCCAGCAGTGAATACCAGCGGCCCCTCGAGCAGTACTTC. The V and J genes are TRBV25-1 and TRBJ2-7; the D gene is possibly TRBD2 (5 bases). The length of the CDR3 is 14 residues. Trimming pared 0 bases from V and 6 bases from J, leaving 12 bases between. The germline V gene has CDR1 MGHDK and CDR2 SYGVNS.

V is TRBV9 and J is TRBJ2-3; TRBD2 is a possible D gene (6 bases). The V and J ends lost 0 bases and 1 base respectively, with 12 bases between them. Germline loops: CDR1 SGDLS, CDR2 YYNGEE. The CDR3 runs to 16 residues. CDR3 region: CASSVAGGAGTDTQYF. The CDR3 DNA reads as TGTGCCAGCAGCGTAGCAGGAGGGGCTGGCACAGATACGCAGTATTTT.

This sequence joins TRBV4-1 and TRBJ1-4; no clear D gene. Germline V gene lookup returns CDR1 MGHRA and CDR2 YSYEKL. The CDR3 is 12 amino acids. Trimming shortened V by 1 base and J by 6 bases, and 3 bases separated the two germline ends. CDR3 loop: CASSQVYEKLFF. As DNA, the CDR3 is TGCGCCAGCAGCCAAGTATATGAAAAACTGTTTTTT.

In nucleotides, the CDR3 is TGCGCCAGCAGCTTTGGACTAGCGGGGAGATACAATGAGCAGTTCTTC. Protein: CASSFGLAGRYNEQFF. The chain is built from TRBV5-1 and TRBJ2-1; 12 nucleotides line up with TRBD2. Germline values: CDR1 SGHRS, CDR2 YFSETQ. The CDR3 has 16 residues. The V segment lost 2 bases and the J segment 4 bases; nucleotides outside the gene matches: 4.

This clone was recorded a few times. This rearrangement joins TRBV11-3 to TRBJ2-7; tentatively, D is TRBD2 (7 bases). The CDR3 contains 15 residues. In germline, CDR1 is SGHNT, CDR2 YENEEA. V was cut by 5 bases and J by 3 bases, with 17 bases left in between. The CDR3 is CASSRGGGQFYEQYF. Written as DNA, the CDR3 is TGTGCCAGCAGCCGTGGGGGGGGGCAGTTCTACGAGCAGTACTTC.

This chain joins TRBV3-1 (or the pseudogene TRBV3-2) and TRBJ2-3, with D possibly matching TRBD1 (6 bases). Trimming stripped 1 base from V and 6 bases from J, with 11 bases between. The V gene's germline CDR1 is LGHDT and CDR2 YNNKEL (reference sequence). This CDR3 has 14 amino acids. CDR3 DNA sequence: TGTGCCAGCAGCCAAGGTGGGACACCGGATACGCAGTATTTT. Translating it yields CASSQGGTPDTQYF.

V usage is TRBV5-3 and J usage is TRBJ2-2; 12 nucleotides align to TRBD2. TRBV5-3 is an ORF; its function is uncertain. CDR3 size: 19 residues. Trimming cost V 1 base and J 3 bases; bases outside gene matches: 10. In nucleotides, the CDR3 is TGTGCCAGAAGCTTGCGGCTAGCGGGGGGGTTGTGCGACACCGGGGAGCTGTTTTTT. Encoded protein: CARSLRLAGGLCDTGELFF.

This clone was seen only once. The V call is TRBV24-1, the J call TRBJ2-1; tentative D call: TRBD1 (6 bases). V lost 7 bases, J lost 7 bases, and 22 bases lay in between. The CDR3 is made up of 16 amino acids. The V gene's germline CDR1 is KGHDR and CDR2 SFDVKD. The CDR3 reads CATRPGQGSKGNEQFF. CDR3 DNA sequence: TGTGCCACCAGGCCGGGACAAGGTTCTAAGGGGAATGAGCAGTTCTTC.